One and the same sample provided the 25 T cell receptor beta chains below, sequenced in a study of beta chain features in type 1 diabetes. Whole-study results and caveats: Shortening that was moderate but significant affected the TCRB CDR3s of Type 1 diabetes patients in all four CD4+ subsets.

Every bit of the isolated RNA underwent reverse transcription, so sequencing read expressed TCRB transcripts. TCRdb keeps only in-frame clones here, not all; method: immunoSEQ multiplex PCR. Of some 350,000 clones listed, 8.5% to 10% are singletons. Their specific antigens are unknown. The source material was central memory CD4+ T cells from blood. The receptors stem from a man younger than 40 with type 1 diabetes.

This clone showed up just a few times. The V and J genes are TRBV6-6 and TRBJ1-2; 7 bases map to TRBD1. Unmatched junction bases numbered 5, after V lost 2 bases and J lost 5 bases. CDR3 length: 14 amino acids. The germline CDR1 and CDR2 sequences are MNHNY and SVGAGI (reference sequence). The DNA for the CDR3 is TGTGCCAGCAGTTACGCAGGGGGAAATTATGGCTACACCTTC. Encoded protein: CASSYAGGNYGYTF.

In its sample, this clone was seen a few times. The V and J genes are TRBV7-9 and TRBJ2-2; possibly TRBD1 for D (7 bases). The CDR3 has 15 amino acids. The ends were cut back, 2 bases at V and 4 bases at J, with 11 bases in the middle. CDR1 SEHNR and CDR2 FQNEAQ come from the germline V gene (reference sequence). The chain's CDR3 is CASSLLQGGTGELFF. CDR3 nucleotide sequence: TGTGCCAGCAGCTTACTCCAGGGGGGCACCGGGGAGCTGTTTTTT.

V usage is TRBV14 and J usage is TRBJ1-2; D may be TRBD1 (5 bases). The CDR3 runs 15 residues. CDR1 SGHDN and CDR2 FVKESK come from the germline V gene. V lost 1 base and J 1 base, leaving 10 bases between the germline ends. The CDR3 DNA follows: TGTGCCAGCAGCCAAGGAGAGGGGCTTAACTATGGCTACACCTTC. It specifies CASSQGEGLNYGYTF.

This chain joins TRBV7-9 and TRBJ1-1, with TRBD1 as a possible D gene (6 bases). The V gene's germline CDR1 is SEHNR and CDR2 FQNEAQ (reference sequence). The CDR3 totals 12 residues. Trimming cost V 10 bases and J 1 base, with 10 bases left between them. The CDR3 protein is CAIEQGNTEAFF. CDR3 nucleotide sequence: TGTGCCATTGAACAGGGGAACACTGAAGCTTTCTTT.

There are a few counts of this clone. This chain joins TRBV5-4 and TRBJ2-2; D not resolved. V was shortened by 0 bases and J by 5 bases, with 14 bases between the two germline ends. Germline CDR1 and CDR2: SGHNT and YYREEE (reference sequence). The CDR3 has 16 residues. The CDR3 protein is CASSLDRLKRTGELFF. CDR3 DNA sequence: TGTGCCAGCAGCTTGGACCGACTGAAGAGAACCGGGGAGCTGTTTTTT.

The CDR3 sequence: CSAGTSRTEQFF. DNA of the CDR3: TGCAGCGCGGGGACTAGTAGAACTGAGCAGTTCTTC. The V call is TRBV29-1, the J call TRBJ2-1; 8 bases map to TRBD2. V lost 7 bases and J lost 9; bases outside the gene matches: 8. Germline CDR1 SQVTM, CDR2 ANQGSEA. This CDR3 spans 12 amino acids.

This chain uses TRBV15 with TRBJ1-5, with 11 nucleotides matching TRBD1. V shed 5 bases and J 4 bases; nucleotides not matched to a gene: 4. The CDR3 covers 15 residues. Germline loops: CDR1 LNHNV, CDR2 YYDKDF (reference sequence). The CDR3 bases are TGTGCCACCAGCGGGGGGACAGGGGGAAATCAGCCCCAGCATTTT. Translation gives CATSGGTGGNQPQHF.

The rearrangement joins TRBV19 to TRBJ2-7, with 11 bases that match TRBD2. The J segment lost 3 bases and the V segment lost 8 bases, leaving 9 bases of the junction unmatched. Germline V gene lookup returns CDR1 LNHDA and CDR2 SQIVND (reference sequence). The length of the CDR3 is 15 residues. The CDR3 sequence is CASGLSGRADYEQYF. The CDR3 coding sequence is TGTGCCAGTGGGCTTAGCGGGAGGGCGGACTACGAGCAGTACTTC.

This clone was counted a few times. This rearrangement joins TRBV29-1 to TRBJ2-1, with 9 bases lining up with TRBD2. The germline CDR1 and CDR2 sequences are SQVTM and ANQGSEA. Trimming took 7 bases from V and 9 from J; bases not matched to a gene: 4. The CDR3 is made up of 11 amino acids. The CDR3 spells CSGRTSAEQFF. In nucleotides, the CDR3 is TGCAGCGGTAGGACTAGCGCTGAGCAGTTCTTC.

The rearrangement links TRBV5-5 to TRBJ2-7; maybe TRBD1 (6 bases). In germline, CDR1 is SGHKS, CDR2 YYEKEE (reference sequence). This CDR3 is built from 14 residues. V was trimmed by 3 bases and J by 1 base, leaving 11 bases between them. CDR3 nucleotide sequence: TGTGCCAGCAGCTGGGAAGGACAGTCCTACGAGCAGTACTTC. It is translated as CASSWEGQSYEQYF.

The V and J genes are TRBV19 and TRBJ2-7; D could derive from TRBD1 or TRBD2 (5 bases each). The germline V gene has CDR1 LNHDA and CDR2 SQIVND (reference sequence). Trimming removed 5 bases at V and 1 base at J, with 12 bases between. The CDR3 totals 14 residues. In nucleotides, the CDR3 is TGTGCCAGTAGTGGGGGACGTCTATCCTACGAGCAGTACTTC. The encoded protein is CASSGGRLSYEQYF. Full variable domain (rest looked up from reference TRBV19 and TRBJ2-7): DGGITQSPKYLFRKEGQNVTLSCEQNLNHDAMYWYRQDPGQGLRLIYYSQIVNDFQKGDIAEGYSVSREKKESFPLTVTSAQKNPTAFYLCASSGGRLSYEQYFGPGTRLTVT.

This clone was seen only a few times. V is TRBV19 and J is TRBJ2-7; D ambiguous. Germline V gene lookup returns CDR1 LNHDA and CDR2 SQIVND (reference sequence). CDR3 size: 13 residues. The germline V and J ends were trimmed by 4 bases and 0 bases, with 7 bases remaining between them. The CDR3 DNA reads TGTGCCAGTAGTAGTCAGGACTCCTACGAGCAGTACTTC. It specifies CASSSQDSYEQYF.

The sample holds many counts of this clone. The chain employs TRBV14 and TRBJ2-3; no reliable D call. Trimming shortened V by 0 bases and J by 7 bases, and 8 bases separated the two germline ends. In germline, CDR1 is SGHDN, CDR2 FVKESK. This CDR3 contains 13 residues. The chain's CDR3 is CASSQDRQNTQYF. The CDR3 coding sequence is TGTGCCAGCAGCCAAGATCGCCAGAATACGCAGTATTTT.

This clone was seen more than once but under ten times. The sample holds other DNA sequences that translate to the same CDR3. The rearrangement joins TRBV27 to TRBJ2-7, with D hard to call. Trimming stripped 3 bases from V and 4 bases from J, with 10 bases between. Per the germline V gene, CDR1 is MNHEY and CDR2 is SMNVEV (reference sequence). The CDR3 consists of 13 residues. CDR3 protein: CASSFGQTYEQYF. CDR3 nucleotide sequence: TGTGCCAGCAGTTTTGGTCAGACGTACGAGCAGTACTTC.

This chain uses TRBV27 with TRBJ1-2, with D possibly matching TRBD1 (5 bases). CDR1 and CDR2 (germline): MNHEY, SMNVEV (reference sequence). This CDR3 is built from 13 residues. V was shortened by 3 bases and J by 3 bases, with 8 bases between the two germline ends. CDR3 coding DNA: TGTGCCAGCAGTTTTGGGGGTTACTATGGCTACACCTTC. Translating it yields CASSFGGYYGYTF.

The chain has TRBV6-1 and TRBJ1-5, with unresolved D. V shed 1 base and J shed 3 bases, with 10 bases lying between them. The CDR3 runs 15 residues. Per the germline V gene, CDR1 is MNHNS and CDR2 is SASEGT. The CDR3 region has the DNA TGTGCCAGCAGTGAAGTAGGGTGGAACAATCAGCCCCAGCATTTT. This translates into CASSEVGWNNQPQHF.

V usage is TRBV4-2 and J usage is TRBJ2-5; 7 bases are shared with TRBD1. This CDR3 has 15 residues. V shed 2 bases, J shed 5 bases, and the junction held 8 bases outside the gene matches. Germline CDR1 and CDR2: LGHNA and YNFKEQ. The CDR3 loop reads CASSQQGEGEETQYF. For the CDR3, the DNA is TGTGCCAGCAGCCAACAGGGGGAAGGGGAGGAGACCCAGTACTTC.

This clone was seen a few times. V and J are TRBV6-5 and TRBJ1-5; D is perhaps TRBD1 (5 bases). This CDR3 is 13 amino acids long. The V gene lost 3 bases and the J gene lost 4 bases, with 7 bases spanning the gap. Germline V lookup: CDR1 MNHEY, CDR2 SVGAGI. The CDR3 sequence is CASSYPGNQPQHF. The CDR3 DNA reads as TGTGCCAGCAGTTATCCAGGGAATCAGCCCCAGCATTTT.

This clone was seen only a few times. The chain employs TRBV10-3 and TRBJ2-1; 10 nucleotides align to TRBD2. The ends lost 7 bases at V and 6 bases at J; junction bases unmatched: 12. The CDR3 loop spans 16 amino acids. CDR1 and CDR2 (germline): ENHRY, SYGVKD. CDR3 coding DNA: TGTGCCATCAACGGCGGAGCTAGCGGGAGCCGCAATGAGCAGTTCTTC. As protein: CAINGGASGSRNEQFF.

The chain uses TRBV11-2 and TRBJ2-7; maybe TRBD1 (6 bases). This CDR3 has 13 amino acids. Deletions cut 4 bases from V and 2 bases from J, with 9 bases between. Germline V gene sequence: CDR1 SGHAT, CDR2 FQNNGV. CDR3 sequence reads: CASSSTGPYEQYF. CDR3 bases: TGTGCCAGCAGCTCGACAGGTCCCTACGAGCAGTACTTC.

Only a few counts were recorded for this clone. The genes are TRBV10-3 and TRBJ2-3; 11 bases align to TRBD2. CDR3 length: 15 residues. Germline V lookup: CDR1 ENHRY, CDR2 SYGVKD. V shed 7 bases, J shed 2 bases, and the junction held 5 bases outside the gene matches. CDR3 in amino acids: CAITTTSGNTDTQYF. CDR3 sequence (DNA): TGTGCCATCACTACGACTAGCGGGAACACAGATACGCAGTATTTT.

V is TRBV20-1 and J is TRBJ1-5; D is undetermined. Trimming shortened V by 3 bases and J by 4 bases, and 4 bases separated the two germline ends. This CDR3 is 11 amino acids long. Germline V gene sequence: CDR1 DFQATT, CDR2 SNEGSKA (reference sequence). The CDR3 sequence is CSASYNQPQHF. In nucleotides, the CDR3 is TGCAGTGCTAGTTATAATCAGCCCCAGCATTTT.

This clone was counted ten times or more. This chain uses TRBV11-3 with TRBJ2-7, with D tentatively TRBD2 (5 bases). The CDR3 consists of 17 residues. Trimming shortened V by 0 bases and J by 4 bases, and 19 bases separated the two germline ends. The germline V gene has CDR1 SGHNT and CDR2 YENEEA. The DNA for the CDR3 is TGTGCCAGCAGCTTAGAACGCGGTCCGAGGGCTCAGTACGAGCAGTACTTC. Its protein is CASSLERGPRAQYEQYF. The complete variable domain, with remaining parts taken from reference TRBV11-3 and TRBJ2-7, reads EAGVVQSPRYKIIEKKQPVAFWCNPISGHNTLYWYLQNLGQGPELLIRYENEEAVDDSQLPKDRFSAERLKGVDSTLKIQPAELGDSAVYLCASSLERGPRAQYEQYFGPGTRLTVT.

A few counts support this clone. Other DNA sequences in the sample encode the same CDR3. The rearrangement uses TRBV14 and TRBJ2-7; 7 bases match TRBD1. The CDR3 length is 14 residues. V lost 4 bases to trimming and J lost 4 bases; unmatched junction nucleotides: 7. The germline CDR1 and CDR2 sequences are SGHDN and FVKESK. CDR3 residues: CASSPRTGPYEQYF. The CDR3 nucleotides are TGTGCCAGCAGCCCTCGGACAGGACCTTACGAGCAGTACTTC.

This clone has a handful of counts. The chain has TRBV5-4 and TRBJ2-7, with D unresolved. V was clipped by 4 bases and J by 2 bases, with 13 bases between them. Germline V gene data show CDR1 as SGHNT and CDR2 as YYREEE (reference sequence). The CDR3 loop spans 14 amino acids. The CDR3 protein is CASSQDRNAYEQYF. Written as DNA, the CDR3 is TGTGCCAGCAGCCAAGATCGGAACGCCTACGAGCAGTACTTC. Using reference TRBV5-4 and TRBJ2-7 for the parts outside the CDR3, the full variable domain is ETGVTQSPTHLIKTRGQQVTLRCSSQSGHNTVSWYQQALGQGPQFIFQYYREEENGRGNFPPRFSGLQFPNYSSELNVNALELDDSALYLCASSQDRNAYEQYFGPGTRLTVT.